Below, 32 T cell receptor beta chains from the same sample are listed, as sequenced in a study of response to subunit inactivated influenza vaccine (dated by TCRdb to the late 2010s). Libraries were prepared through RT-PCR. Sequencer: Illumina HiSeq 2500. TCRdb took the public reads, trimmed them with fastp at Q25, ran MiXCR for clone calling and kept in-frame beta chains. When rows share a CDR3 protein, they turn into one entry using the most common DNA and genes. The sample table records hundreds of thousands of distinct CDR3 sequences; approximately 18% of these occur just once. Jointly, the top ten make up roughly 10% of the sample. Specimen: PBMCs from blood, collected 5 days after vaccination. All receptors come from a man aged 45 to 65 who received an inactivated influenza vaccine. Donor details come from another sample of the same person, matched by shared clones.

The genes are TRBV12-3 or TRBV12-4 and TRBJ1-1; TRBD1 is a possible D gene (5 bases). V was shortened by 7 bases and J by 11 bases, with 14 bases between the two germline ends. CDR3 length: 11 residues. The CDR3 coding sequence is TGTGCCAGCACGCGGGGGGGGGACGCTTTCTTT. This gives the protein CASTRGGDAFF.

This chain links TRBV20-1 with TRBJ2-4; 8 bases are shared with TRBD1. Germline loops: CDR1 DFQATT, CDR2 SNEGSKA (reference sequence). The CDR3 is 16 amino acids. J gave up 0 bases and V 2 bases, and 6 bases lay outside the gene matches. CDR3 sequence reads: CSARSGQGLAKNIQYF. In DNA form, the CDR3 reads TGCAGTGCTAGATCAGGACAGGGACTAGCCAAAAACATTCAGTACTTC.

The sample holds a few counts of this clonotype. V usage is TRBV29-1 and J usage is TRBJ1-1; D is perhaps TRBD1 (5 bases). The V gene lost 5 bases and the J gene lost 1 base, with 14 bases spanning the gap. The CDR3 is 14 residues long. CDR1 and CDR2 from the germline V gene are SQVTM and ANQGSEA. The CDR3 nucleotides read TGCAGCGTTTTCCTGGGGGACTGGAACACTGAAGCTTTCTTT. Protein: CSVFLGDWNTEAFF.

This clonotype has ten or more counts. The chain recombines TRBV6-5 with TRBJ2-3, with D uncertain. The V gene's germline CDR1 is MNHEY and CDR2 SVGAGI. This CDR3 has 15 residues. V lost 2 bases and J 3 bases, leaving 12 bases between the germline ends. In nucleotides, the CDR3 is TGTGCCAGCAGTTACGATCTGGGAAAGACAGATACGCAGTATTTT. Encoded protein: CASSYDLGKTDTQYF.

This clonotype appeared many times. The chain joins TRBV29-1 to TRBJ2-1; TRBD2 agrees at 8 bases. There are 13 residues in the CDR3. V shed 5 bases and J 6 bases; nucleotides not matched to a gene: 6. CDR1 is SQVTM and CDR2 is ANQGSEA in the germline V gene. CDR3 region: CSVRGGYVNEQFF. The DNA of the CDR3 is TGCAGCGTTCGGGGGGGCTATGTCAATGAGCAGTTCTTC.

A remark on this clonotype: The junction does not match germline at one end; this may be a read error. The chain combines TRBV7-9 with TRBJ2-1, with D tentatively TRBD2 (6 bases). CDR3 length: 14 amino acids. CDR1 is SEHNR and CDR2 is FQNEAQ in the germline V gene (reference sequence). The CDR3 sequence is CAISPGGLFNEQFF. The CDR3 region has the DNA TGTGCCATCAGCCCCGGGGGTCTGTTCAATGAGCAGTTCTTC.

This clonotype was seen a few times. The chain carries TRBV20-1 and TRBJ2-6, with no clear D. Germline CDR1 reads DFQATT; CDR2 reads SNEGSKA (reference sequence). The V gene lost 0 bases and the J gene lost 4 bases, with 13 bases spanning the gap. CDR3 length equals 16 residues. CDR3 protein: CSARESSRQGANVLTF. CDR3 nucleotides: TGCAGTGCTAGAGAGTCGTCACGTCAGGGGGCCAACGTCCTGACTTTC.

The chain couples TRBV20-1 to TRBJ2-3, with 15 bases identical to TRBD2. The length of the CDR3 is 17 residues. J gave up 0 bases and V 6 bases, and 7 bases lay outside the gene matches. The germline gives CDR1 DFQATT, CDR2 SNEGSKA (reference sequence). The CDR3 here is CSAGTSGGLDSTDTQYF. The CDR3 DNA sequence: TGCAGTGCCGGGACTAGCGGGGGGCTAGATAGCACAGATACGCAGTATTTT.

This clonotype turned up a few times. The chain recombines TRBV7-6 with TRBJ1-4; D remains unclear. Germline CDR1 SGHVS, CDR2 FNYEAQ. The CDR3 has 14 residues. Trimming pared 1 base from V and 5 bases from J, leaving 8 bases between. The CDR3 sequence: CASSLESRNEKLFF. For the CDR3, the DNA is TGTGCCAGCAGCTTAGAGTCGAGGAATGAAAAACTGTTTTTT.

The chain employs TRBV5-1 and TRBJ2-1; D is possibly TRBD1 (6 bases). The CDR3 is 18 amino acids. V was pared by 0 bases and J by 0 bases, with 16 bases between. Germline CDR1 and CDR2: SGHRS and YFSETQ. The CDR3 sequence: CASSLVPTGLSSYNEQFF. The CDR3 DNA sequence: TGCGCCAGCAGCTTGGTGCCAACAGGGCTGAGCTCCTACAATGAGCAGTTCTTC.

The chain combines TRBV29-1 with TRBJ1-2; D uncertain. Germline V gene lookup returns CDR1 SQVTM and CDR2 ANQGSEA. The CDR3 has 11 amino acids. V lost 3 bases and J lost 4, with 6 bases in between. The CDR3 loop is CSVDAVYGYTF. The CDR3 bases are TGCAGCGTTGACGCAGTCTATGGCTACACCTTC.

This clonotype was recorded many times. This chain joins TRBV6-1 and TRBJ1-4; D is unresolved. The CDR3 contains 15 residues. Trimming cost V 6 bases and J 8 bases, with 19 bases left between them. Germline V gene data show CDR1 as MNHNS and CDR2 as SASEGT. As DNA, the CDR3 is TGTGCCAGCAGGCTACACAGCCTCTACGGGGAAAAACTGTTTTTT. Amino acid sequence: CASRLHSLYGEKLFF.

The chain links TRBV20-1 to TRBJ1-4; TRBD1 might be the D (6 bases). Germline V gene data show CDR1 as DFQATT and CDR2 as SNEGSKA (reference sequence). V shed 4 bases and J shed 4 bases, with 13 bases lying between them. The CDR3 runs 14 residues. CDR3 DNA sequence: TGCAGTGCTACCCCGGACAGTCTTAATGAAAAACTGTTTTTT. Translation gives CSATPDSLNEKLFF.

This clonotype was counted many times. The rearrangement joins TRBV5-1 to TRBJ2-7, with D unresolved. Germline CDR1 is SGHRS and CDR2 is YFSETQ. The CDR3 runs 13 residues. V shed 2 bases and J shed 1 base, with 7 bases lying between them. CDR3 nucleotides: TGCGCCAGCAGCTTCACCGTTTCCTACGAGCAGTACTTC. Translating gives CASSFTVSYEQYF. Full variable domain (remainder filled in from reference TRBV5-1 and TRBJ2-7): KAGVTQTPRYLIKTRGQQVTLSCSPISGHRSVSWYQQTPGQGLQFLFEYFSETQRNKGNFPGRFSGRQFSNSRSEMNVSTLELGDSALYLCASSFTVSYEQYFGPGTRLTVT.

In its sample, this clonotype was seen a few times. The chain has TRBV10-3 and TRBJ1-5; D is uncertain. CDR1 and CDR2 from the germline V gene are ENHRY and SYGVKD. This CDR3 region has 14 residues. V was trimmed by 8 bases and J by 0 bases, leaving 11 bases between them. CDR3 sequence (DNA): TGTGCCATCTCGTCAGCTAATAGCAATCAGCCCCAGCATTTT. Amino acids: CAISSANSNQPQHF.

This clonotype was picked up a small number of times. The gene calls are TRBV4-3 and TRBJ2-7, with D possibly TRBD1 on 5 matching bases. Germline values: CDR1 LGHNA, CDR2 YSLEER. The V end lost 2 bases, the J end lost 7 bases, and 18 bases lay between the germline ends. The CDR3 is made up of 15 amino acids. DNA for the CDR3: TGCGCCAGCAGCCAAAATCCGACAGTTCTCAGAGAGCAGTACTTC. This gives the protein CASSQNPTVLREQYF.

This clonotype was observed a few times. This chain joins TRBV20-1 and TRBJ1-2; D is perhaps TRBD1 (6 bases). This CDR3 region has 13 residues. CDR1 and CDR2 from the germline V gene are DFQATT and SNEGSKA (reference sequence). The CDR3 DNA reads TGCAGGGGGGCAGGGGTTATCGACTATGGCTACACCTTC. Translation gives CRGAGVIDYGYTF.

The chain combines TRBV15 with TRBJ2-1; either TRBD1 or TRBD2 may supply D (5 bases each). Trimming pared 6 bases from V and 3 bases from J, leaving 15 bases between. Germline lookup yields CDR1 LNHNV and CDR2 YYDKDF (reference sequence). CDR3 length: 15 residues. The CDR3 DNA is TGTGCCACCAGTAGTGGGGGAAGCTACTACAATGAGCAGTTCTTC. This gives the protein CATSSGGSYYNEQFF.

This sequence joins TRBV7-9 and TRBJ1-3; a weak D match, TRBD1 (6 bases). This CDR3 is built from 15 residues. Trimming took 4 bases from V and 4 from J, leaving 14 bases between them. Germline V gene sequence: CDR1 SEHNR, CDR2 FQNEAQ (reference sequence). CDR3: CASSSRTGIGNTIYF. The DNA of the CDR3 is TGTGCCAGCAGCTCTAGAACAGGGATCGGAAACACCATATATTTT.

The chain is built from TRBV7-9 and TRBJ1-5, with D tentatively TRBD1 (6 bases). Per the germline V gene, CDR1 is SEHNR and CDR2 is FQNEAQ (reference sequence). The CDR3 extends over 17 amino acids. V gave up 2 bases and J gave up 1 base, with 15 bases separating them. The CDR3 bases are TGTGCCAGCAGCTTAATGAGGATCGGACAGAGCAATCAGCCCCAGCATTTT. It codes for CASSLMRIGQSNQPQHF. Based on the CDR3 plus reference TRBV7-9 and TRBJ1-5, the full variable domain is DTGVSQNPRHKITKRGQNVTFRCDPISEHNRLYWYRQTLGQGPEFLTYFQNEAQLEKSRLLSDRFSAERPKGSFSTLEIQRTEQGDSAMYLCASSLMRIGQSNQPQHFGDGTRLSIL.

This rearrangement joins TRBV29-1 to TRBJ1-1; the match to TRBD1 covers 9 bases. Germline CDR1 SQVTM, CDR2 ANQGSEA. CDR3 length: 13 residues. Trimming at V came to 6 bases and at J to 5 bases, leaving 7 bases not matched to a gene. Here the CDR3 reads CSVGGQGRTEAFF. In DNA form, the CDR3 reads TGCAGCGTGGGGGGACAGGGTAGGACTGAAGCTTTCTTT.

Many counts were recorded for this clonotype. The V call is TRBV6-5, the J call TRBJ1-1; possibly TRBD1 for D (5 bases). Germline V gene sequence: CDR1 MNHEY, CDR2 SVGAGI. CDR3 length: 13 residues. V shed 6 bases and J shed 11 bases, with 19 bases lying between them. In nucleotides, the CDR3 is TGTGCCAGCAGATACGCTGACGGGGGGACGGCTTTCTTT. The encoded protein is CASRYADGGTAFF.

The rearrangement uses TRBV15 and TRBJ2-5; D ambiguous. Germline CDR1 and CDR2: LNHNV and YYDKDF (reference sequence). Trimming removed 0 bases at V and 4 bases at J, with 6 bases between. This CDR3 region has 13 residues. CDR3 sequence (DNA): TGTGCCACCAGCAGAGATATACTAGAGACCCAGTACTTC. Translation: CATSRDILETQYF.

The table lists this clonotype with a few counts. This chain joins TRBV7-6 and TRBJ2-2, with 8 bases aligning to TRBD1. The ends lost 3 bases at V and 7 bases at J; junction bases unmatched: 7. CDR1 is SGHVS, CDR2 FNYEAQ, per germline. The CDR3 spans 15 residues. CDR3 amino acids: CASSFSQGAGGELFF. CDR3 coding DNA: TGTGCCAGCAGCTTTTCTCAGGGGGCCGGCGGGGAGCTGTTTTTT.

A word on this clonotype: A read error may be the cause here, since a much bigger clone is one base away. The CDR3 DNA is TGTGCCAGCAGCTTAATGCAGAGGAACACCTGGGAGCTGTTTTTT. Translation gives CASSLMQRNTWELFF. The gene calls are TRBV7-2 and TRBJ2-2; D is unclear. Looked up from germline, CDR1 is SGHTA and CDR2 is FQGNSA. The CDR3 spans 15 residues.

The chain couples TRBV27 to TRBJ2-7, with D unresolved. Germline V gene data show CDR1 as MNHEY and CDR2 as SMNVEV (reference sequence). The CDR3 is made up of 10 amino acids. In nucleotides, the CDR3 is TGTGAACCCACTGGCCACGAGCAGTACTTC. It specifies CEPTGHEQYF.

The rearrangement links TRBV20-1 to TRBJ1-4; no clear D. Trimming removed 3 bases at V and 0 bases at J, with 5 bases between. This CDR3 has 13 residues. CDR1 DFQATT and CDR2 SNEGSKA come from the germline V gene (reference sequence). Here the CDR3 DNA reads TGCAGTGCTAGGAATGCAACTAATGAAAAACTGTTTTTT. Its protein product is CSARNATNEKLFF.

V is TRBV20-1 and J is TRBJ2-5; 9 bases map to TRBD2. The CDR3 spans 16 residues. CDR1 and CDR2 (germline): DFQATT, SNEGSKA (reference sequence). Trimming at V came to 0 bases and at J to 5 bases, leaving 10 bases not matched to a gene. In nucleotides, the CDR3 is TGCAGTGCTAGAGATCTTTTGGGGAGCGGGAGGGAGACCCAGTACTTC. Protein sequence: CSARDLLGSGRETQYF.

This clonotype was found a few times. This chain links TRBV29-1 with TRBJ2-2; 12 nucleotides match TRBD2. The CDR3 loop spans 16 amino acids. From germline, CDR1 is SQVTM and CDR2 ANQGSEA. Trimming at V came to 7 bases and at J to 2 bases, leaving 8 bases not matched to a gene. The CDR3 DNA reads as TGCAGCGGTCTCGGGACTAGCGGGTCCAACACCGGGGAGCTGTTTTTT. This sequence encodes CSGLGTSGSNTGELFF.

V and J are TRBV10-2 and TRBJ2-3; the D is unclear. This CDR3 has 13 amino acids. The V end was cut by 7 bases, the J end by 9 bases, with 17 bases between. The germline V gene has CDR1 WSHSY and CDR2 SAAADI. This CDR3 reads CASTTRLTGTQYF. The CDR3 bases are TGCGCCAGCACGACTCGTCTGACGGGCACGCAGTATTTT.

The V and J genes are TRBV4-2 and TRBJ2-6; the D call may be TRBD1 or TRBD2 (5 bases each). V dropped 4 bases and J dropped 2 bases, with 18 bases sitting between them. Per germline, CDR1 LGHNA and CDR2 YNFKEQ. This CDR3 has 18 amino acids. The CDR3 reads CASSRGSAGHTGANVLTF. CDR3 nucleotides: TGTGCCAGCAGCCGCGGGTCGGCAGGGCACACTGGGGCCAACGTCCTGACTTTC.

This clonotype has a handful of counts. This chain links TRBV27 with TRBJ1-4; 8 bases are shared with TRBD1. The CDR3 covers 14 residues. With 5 bases clipped from V and 9 bases from J, the junction kept 8 bases outside the gene matches. The V gene's germline CDR1 is MNHEY and CDR2 SMNVEV (reference sequence). The CDR3 region is CASSKGDRWKKLFF. CDR3 nucleotide sequence: TGTGCCAGCAGTAAAGGGGACAGGTGGAAAAAACTGTTTTTT. The full variable domain, with the rest looked up from reference TRBV27 and TRBJ1-4, is EAQVTQNPRYLITVTGKKLTVTCSQNMNHEYMSWYRQDPGLGLRQIYYSMNVEVTDKGDVPEGYKVSRKEKRNFPLILESPSPNQTSLYFCASSKGDRWKKLFFGSGTQLSVL.